Reported below is one T cell receptor (beta chain). Recently diagnosed hyperthyroidism of less than 2 months' duration affected patients aged 18 to 65. Investigators excluded patients with uncontrolled infection, other autoimmune disease, pregnancy or lactation. The diagnostic basis comprised clinical symptoms, serum thyroxine and TRAb, thyroid ultrasound and orbital computed tomography. The CDR3 is made up of 15 amino acids. CDR1 is GTSNPN, CDR2 SVGIG, per germline (reference sequence). V was pared by 2 bases and J by 7 bases, with 18 bases between. These data are taken from a study of T cells in Graves' hyperthyroidism and ophthalmopathy. Amplification yielded TCR beta CDR3 regions, with RNA transcripts as the source. The primer set for the first-round RT-PCR of the TCR CDR3 was HTBI. TCRdb reprocessed the multiplex PCR reads via MiXCR and lists one record per CDR3 protein. The sample holds fewer than 750,000 distinct CDR3 sequences; roughly 50% are singletons and the top ten take around 8%.

The sequenced material came from peripheral blood or thyroid tissue (not recorded which). The chain links TRBV30 to TRBJ1-3; possible D gene TRBD1, 6 bases. The clonotype was recovered from a woman between 18 and 29 years old with Graves' hyperthyroidism. For the CDR3, the DNA is TGTGCCTGGAGTACCCGGGACATTTTTGGGAACACCATATATTTT. Protein sequence: CAWSTRDIFGNTIYF.